This T cell receptor beta chain was captured by sequencing in a study of OX40 agonist ivuxolimab in advanced cancers. Repertoires were generated with immunoSEQ multiplex PCR, while TCRdb's copy carries only in-frame clones and drops some. The sample carries 79,000 or so clones, roughly nine tenths recorded once. Patients were ineligible given autoimmune disease history or systemic immunosuppression. Samples of blood were obtained at baseline, on cycle 4 day 1, and on cycle 7 day 1. Germline V lookup: CDR1 SGHTA, CDR2 FQGNSA. The CDR3 is made up of 14 amino acids. V shed 4 bases, J shed 4 bases, and the junction held 3 bases outside the gene matches.

This TCR came from an adult with an advanced solid tumor such as melanoma, head and neck, liver or kidney cancer. The material sequenced was CD4+ or CD8+ T cells sorted from blood, taken in a trial of the OX40 agonist ivuxolimab. The V gene is TRBV7-2, the J gene TRBJ2-5; 10 bases align to TRBD1. The CDR3 region has the DNA TGTGCCAGCAGCTCATGGACAGGGGGAGAGACCCAGTACTTC. It encodes CASSSWTGGETQYF.